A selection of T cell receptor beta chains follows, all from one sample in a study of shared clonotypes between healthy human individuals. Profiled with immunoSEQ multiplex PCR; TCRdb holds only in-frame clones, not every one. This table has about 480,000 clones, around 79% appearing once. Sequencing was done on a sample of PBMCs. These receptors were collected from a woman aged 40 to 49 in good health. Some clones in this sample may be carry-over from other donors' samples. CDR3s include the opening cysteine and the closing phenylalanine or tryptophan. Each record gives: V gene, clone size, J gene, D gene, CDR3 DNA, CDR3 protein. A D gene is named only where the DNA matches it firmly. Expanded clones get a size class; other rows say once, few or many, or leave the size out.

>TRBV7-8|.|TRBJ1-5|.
TGTGCCAGCAGCTTAGGAGGTCAGCCCCAGCATTTT
CASSLGGQPQHF
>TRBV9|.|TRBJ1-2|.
TGTGCCAGCAGCGTAGACCGGGGATATGGCTACACCTTC
CASSVDRGYGYTF
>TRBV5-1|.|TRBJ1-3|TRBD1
TGCGCCAGCAGCTTGGGGGGACAGGTGACCTCTGGAAACACCATATATTTT
CASSLGGQVTSGNTIYF
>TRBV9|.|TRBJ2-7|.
TGTGCCAGCAGCGCCACACAGGGGGGGTACGAGCAGTACTTC
CASSATQGGYEQYF
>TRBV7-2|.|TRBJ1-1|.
TGTGCCAGCAGCCCCCTCGCTCGCGGGGCAACTGAAGCTTTCTTT
CASSPLARGATEAFF
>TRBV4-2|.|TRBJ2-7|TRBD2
TGTGCCAGCAGCCAAGCGGCTAGCGGGAGGGCCATCTACGAGCAGTACTTC
CASSQAASGRAIYEQYF
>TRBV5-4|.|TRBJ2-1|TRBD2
TGTGCCAGCAGCCTGGAACTAGCGGACAATGAGCAGTTCTTC
CASSLELADNEQFF
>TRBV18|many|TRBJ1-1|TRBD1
TGTGCCAGCTCACCCTTCCCGGGACAGGGGGGGAGGAACACTGAAGCTTTCTTT
CASSPFPGQGGRNTEAFF
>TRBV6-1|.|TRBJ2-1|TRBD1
TGTGCCAGCAGTGAAGGGTACAGGGGGTTCAATGAGCAGTTCTTC
CASSEGYRGFNEQFF
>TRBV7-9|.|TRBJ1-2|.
TGTGCCAGCAGCTTAGGGGGGCGGGTTGATGGCTACACCTTC
CASSLGGRVDGYTF
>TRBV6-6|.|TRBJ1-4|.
TGTGCCATCCAACCCGGGGTTAATGAAAAACTGTTTTTT
CAIQPGVNEKLFF
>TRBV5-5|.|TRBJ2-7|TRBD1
TGTGCCAGCAGCTCCGGGACAGGCTACGAGCAGTACTTC
CASSSGTGYEQYF
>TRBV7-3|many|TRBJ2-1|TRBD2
TGTGCCAGCAGCCCCTTAGCGGGCGCGTACAATGAGCAGTTCTTC
CASSPLAGAYNEQFF
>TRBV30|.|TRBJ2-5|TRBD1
TGTGCCTGGAGCCAATGGACAGGGGGAGAGACCCAGTACTTC
CAWSQWTGGETQYF
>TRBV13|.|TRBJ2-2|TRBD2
TGTGCCAGCAGCTTAATTGGTTTAGCGGGAGTGGGCACCGGGGAGCTGTTTTTT
CASSLIGLAGVGTGELFF
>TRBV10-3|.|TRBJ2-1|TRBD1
TGTGCCATCAGTGGACAGGGGGCGCAGGATGAGCAGTTCTTC
CAISGQGAQDEQFF
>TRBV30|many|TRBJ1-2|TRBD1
TGTGCCTGGAGTGACTCCCACAGGGGTTCTAACTATGGCTACACCTTC
CAWSDSHRGSNYGYTF
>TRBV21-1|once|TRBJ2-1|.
TGTGCCAGCAGCAGATTCACTTGGCGGGAGGCTTACAATGAGCAGTTCTTC
CASSRFTWREAYNEQFF
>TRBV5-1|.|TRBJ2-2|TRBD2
TGCGCCAGCAGCTTGGAGGCGGGAGCGTACACCGGGGAGCTGTTTTTT
CASSLEAGAYTGELFF
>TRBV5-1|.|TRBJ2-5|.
TGCGCCAGCAGACCTACACAAGAGACCCAGTACTTC
CASRPTQETQYF
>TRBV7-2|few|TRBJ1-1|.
TGTGCCAGCAGCTCCGAAGGGAGGGCTGAAGCTTTCTTT
CASSSEGRAEAFF
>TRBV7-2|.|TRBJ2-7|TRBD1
TGTGCCAGCAGCTTAGCCGGACAGGGGGTATACGAGCAGTACTTC
CASSLAGQGVYEQYF
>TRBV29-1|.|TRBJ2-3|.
TGCAGCGTTGAAGATCCTAAGGGGGCAGATACGCAGTATTTT
CSVEDPKGADTQYF
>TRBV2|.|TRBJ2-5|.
TGTGCCAGCAATGAGCAGGGCTCCCACCAAGAGACCCAGTACTTC
CASNEQGSHQETQYF
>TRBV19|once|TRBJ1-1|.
TGTGCCAGTAGTATATCAGAGAACACTGAAGCTTTCTTT
CASSISENTEAFF
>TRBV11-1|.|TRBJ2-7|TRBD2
TGTGCCAGCAGGCCGACTAGCGGGAGGGCCTACGAGCAGTACTTC
CASRPTSGRAYEQYF